The entry below gives a single TCR beta chain sequence along with its context. Germline V CDR1 and CDR2: MNHEY, SMNVEV (reference sequence). V was pared by 11 bases and J by 3 bases, with 14 bases between. The CDR3 runs 12 residues. Genomic DNA was extracted from every available blood leukocyte. This record belongs to a study of human thymus T cells. Measured with immunoSEQ multiplex PCR; TCRdb has only the in-frame clones, and not every one. Of 35,000 to 55,000 clones in the sample, 90% to 95% are singletons; the top ten hold more than 0.1%. Sequenced: blood. The chain combines TRBV27 with TRBJ2-7; D is uncertain. This sequence originates from a boy less than two years old with a congenital heart defect but otherwise immunologically healthy. CDR3: CAPLRGNYEQYF. The DNA of the CDR3 is TGTGCCCCGCTTCGTGGGAACTACGAGCAGTACTTC.